A selection of T cell receptor beta chains follows, all from one sample in a study of beta chain features in type 1 diabetes. Assay used: immunoSEQ multiplex PCR; TCRdb lists only in-frame clones, some missing. This sample has fewer than 500,000 clones, with around 14% found just once. Sequencing was carried out using naive CD4+ T cells from blood. The receptors derive from a man younger than 45 in good health. Each CDR3 is given with its conserved first and last residue. The D gene is left open where the match is weak. Not every row has a clone size; where given, it reads once, few, many or a size class.

.,TRBJ2-1,TRBV19,TRBD2,CASSEARGLAGALYNEQFF,TGTGCCAGTAGTGAAGCAAGGGGACTAGCGGGAGCCCTCTACAATGAGCAGTTCTTC
.,TRBJ2-3,TRBV2,TRBD2,CASSVGLADTDTQYF,TGTGCCAGCAGTGTTGGACTAGCGGACACAGATACGCAGTATTTT
few,TRBJ2-7,TRBV27,TRBD1,CASSPTGQPYEQYF,TGCGCCTCCTCACCTACGGGACAGCCCTACGAGCAGTACTTC
many,TRBJ2-4,TRBV29-1,.,CSVSVGNIQYF,TGCAGCGTCAGTGTTGGAAACATTCAGTACTTC
few,TRBJ1-3,TRBV29-1,.,CSARRGSGNTIYF,TGCAGCGCCCGAAGGGGGTCTGGAAACACCATATATTTT
few,TRBJ2-5,TRBV10-3,TRBD1,CAIRLTGEETQYF,TGTGCCATCAGGCTGACAGGGGAGGAGACCCAGTACTTC
.,TRBJ1-1,TRBV18,TRBD1,CASSPPGQGALAFF,TGTGCCAGCTCACCACCAGGACAGGGGGCTTTAGCTTTCTTT
.,TRBJ1-2,TRBV29-1,TRBD1,CSATQGAANYGYTF,TGCAGCGCTACACAGGGGGCTGCTAACTATGGCTACACCTTC
few,TRBJ2-4,TRBV7-2,.,CASSPSRKGIEAKNIQYF,TGTGCCAGCAGCCCCAGCAGAAAAGGGATAGAAGCCAAAAACATTCAGTACTTC
.,TRBJ2-1,TRBV4-1,TRBD1,CASSPGTGTLEQFF,TGCGCCAGCAGCCCTGGGACAGGGACCCTAGAGCAGTTCTTC
few,TRBJ1-4,TRBV29-1,.,CSVRGIGLKLFF,TGCAGCGTGCGGGGTATCGGGCTCAAACTGTTTTTT
few,TRBJ2-2,TRBV25-1,.,CASSDGNTGELFF,TGTGCCAGCAGTGACGGGAACACCGGGGAGCTGTTTTTT
.,TRBJ1-2,TRBV7-9,TRBD1,CASIIQGPTNYGYTF,TGTGCCAGCATCATACAGGGGCCCACTAACTATGGCTACACCTTC
few,TRBJ2-3,TRBV12-5,.,CASGLLTNTDTQYF,TGTGCTAGTGGTCTGCTGACTAACACAGATACGCAGTATTTT
few,TRBJ2-7,TRBV5-1,TRBD1,CASSDRTGLYEQYF,TGCGCCAGCAGCGACCGGACAGGGCTGTACGAGCAGTACTTC
few,TRBJ1-1,TRBV7-9,.,CASSYRARGAFF,TGTGCCAGCAGCTACAGGGCTAGAGGAGCTTTCTTT
few,TRBJ1-1,TRBV29-1,.,CSVEDVRNTEAFF,TGCAGCGTTGAAGATGTAAGGAACACTGAAGCTTTCTTT
.,TRBJ1-1,TRBV19,.,CASSALFGGTEAFF,TGTGCCAGTAGTGCCCTGTTTGGGGGCACTGAAGCTTTCTTT
.,TRBJ2-1,TRBV7-2,.,CASSLVGRSYNEQFF,TGTGCCAGCAGCTTAGTAGGGAGGTCCTACAATGAGCAGTTCTTC
.,TRBJ2-7,TRBV9,TRBD2,CASSVGGGAYEQYF,TGTGCCAGCAGCGTAGGCGGGGGGGCCTACGAGCAGTACTTC
.,TRBJ2-3,TRBV5-4,.,CASSGYSGADTQYF,TGTGCCAGCAGCGGATATAGTGGTGCAGATACGCAGTATTTT
few,TRBJ2-3,TRBV5-6,.,CASSLAATIKSDTQYF,TGTGCCAGCAGCTTGGCCGCGACTATCAAGTCAGATACGCAGTATTTT
.,TRBJ2-1,TRBV30,TRBD2,CAWSEGSGIHYNEQFF,TGTGCCTGGAGTGAGGGTAGCGGGATCCACTACAATGAGCAGTTCTTC
.,TRBJ1-2,TRBV6-1,.,CASSESDGGYGYTF,TGTGCCAGCAGTGAATCTGATGGGGGCTATGGCTACACCTTC
once,TRBJ1-2,TRBV5-1,TRBD1,CASSLEPRQGALSGYTF,TGCGCCAGCAGCTTGGAACCCAGACAGGGGGCGTTGTCTGGCTACACCTTC
.,TRBJ2-5,TRBV9,.,CASSVVPQGGETQYF,TGTGCCAGCAGCGTAGTTCCGCAGGGTGGAGAGACCCAGTACTTC
.,TRBJ2-3,TRBV7-2,.,CASSLTRRETDTQYF,TGTGCCAGCAGCTTAACTCGACGCGAGACAGATACGCAGTATTTT